This T cell receptor (beta chain) was recorded in a study of OX40 agonist ivuxolimab in advanced cancers. For context, the study as a whole: Ivuxolimab, which targeted the costimulatory receptor OX40 (CD134), was an agonistic, fully human IgG2 monoclonal antibody. The paper covers the monotherapy dose-escalation part of the phase I ivuxolimab trial, which included N of about 50 patients. Peripheral TCRbeta sequencing aimed to test whether ivuxolimab altered TCR sequence diversity and caused clonal T-cell expansion. Intravenous ivuxolimab was administered to patients every 2 weeks at six dose levels: 0.01, 0.1, 0.3, 1.5, 3 and 10 mg/kg. Among the 50 to 55 dose-escalation patients, roughly 20 had hepatocellular carcinoma, approximately 15 melanoma, 9 renal cell carcinoma and 9 head and neck cancer. A male proportion of about 79% and a mean age of about 60 years, ranging from about 20 to 79, were recorded for the dose-escalation cohort. Prior anti-PD-1, anti-PD-L1 or anti-CTLA-4 therapy was permitted, and 40% of dose-escalation patients had received checkpoint inhibitors. Partial responses occurred in three dose-escalation patients: two with cutaneous melanoma and one with hepatocellular carcinoma. Results and caveats for the whole study, not just this receptor: On average, CD8+ T cells showed more expanded clones than CD4+ T cells after ivuxolimab. Antigen specificity was not determined for the clonally expanded peripheral T cells. In the 0.1-3.0 mg/kg groups, partial responders had among the lowest normalized peripheral clonal expansion, particularly in CD8+ T cells. At doses of 0.1 to 3.0 mg/kg, clonal expansion of both CD4+ and CD8+ T cells in blood was seen between baseline and week 6. Low levels of normalized T-cell clonal expansion were also shown by some nonresponding patients.

Patients with autoimmune disease history or receiving systemic immunosuppression were excluded from the trial. Peripheral blood for TCR sequencing was collected from all dose cohorts at baseline, on cycle 4 day 1, and on cycle 7 day 1. Samples were obtained from an open-label, multicenter, first-in-human phase I dose-escalation trial of ivuxolimab. Adults with locally advanced or metastatic melanoma, renal cell, hepatocellular, or head and neck squamous cell carcinoma were enrolled in the trial. CD4+ and CD8+ T cells were sorted separately from peripheral blood before TCR sequencing. Genomic DNA was isolated from the sorted cells so that the TCRbeta CDR3 region could be sequenced. The immunoSEQ Assay was used for sequencing of TCRbeta CDR3 regions. As stored in TCRdb, this immuneACCESS dataset retains in-frame rearrangements with V and J assigned. A fraction of the clones does not appear; measured against another copy, unresolved V genes explain less than half of the discrepancy, and the remainder lacks a known reason. Across this sample there are tens of thousands of clones, with 85% to 95% seen only once. Approximately 10% of the sample lies in the top ten.

Concerning this clone itself: Its target antigen remains unknown. No clone much larger than this one lies a single base away; base qualities are absent.

The receptor was derived from an adult with an advanced solid tumor such as melanoma, head and neck, liver or kidney cancer. The sample was CD4+ or CD8+ T cells sorted from blood, taken in a trial of the OX40 agonist ivuxolimab.

The CDR3 sequence is CASSLGQPSNQPQHF. The DNA is TGTGCCAGCAGTTTGGGGCAACCTAGCAATCAGCCCCAGCATTTT. Recombination connected TRBV27 to TRBJ1-5, with TRBD1 tentatively as D gene (5 bases match). CDR1 and CDR2 were assigned from the germline V gene (reference sequence) as MNHEY and SMNVEV. Between the V and J ends, shortened by 3 bases and 0 bases respectively, the junction contains 9 bases. CDR3 length: 15 amino acids, cysteine to phenylalanine. Only CDR3 DNA is held: 45 bases, read in frame from base 1.